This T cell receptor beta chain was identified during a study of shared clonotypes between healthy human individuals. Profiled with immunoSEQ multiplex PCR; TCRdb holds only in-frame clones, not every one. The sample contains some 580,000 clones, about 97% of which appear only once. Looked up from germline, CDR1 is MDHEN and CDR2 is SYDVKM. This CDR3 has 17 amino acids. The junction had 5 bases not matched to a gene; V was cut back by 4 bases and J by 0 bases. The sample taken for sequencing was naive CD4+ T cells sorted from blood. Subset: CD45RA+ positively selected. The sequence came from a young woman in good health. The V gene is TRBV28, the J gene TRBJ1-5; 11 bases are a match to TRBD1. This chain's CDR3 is CASSSGQGGYSNQPQHF. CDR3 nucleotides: TGTGCCAGCAGTTCGGGACAGGGGGGATATAGCAATCAGCCCCAGCATTTT.